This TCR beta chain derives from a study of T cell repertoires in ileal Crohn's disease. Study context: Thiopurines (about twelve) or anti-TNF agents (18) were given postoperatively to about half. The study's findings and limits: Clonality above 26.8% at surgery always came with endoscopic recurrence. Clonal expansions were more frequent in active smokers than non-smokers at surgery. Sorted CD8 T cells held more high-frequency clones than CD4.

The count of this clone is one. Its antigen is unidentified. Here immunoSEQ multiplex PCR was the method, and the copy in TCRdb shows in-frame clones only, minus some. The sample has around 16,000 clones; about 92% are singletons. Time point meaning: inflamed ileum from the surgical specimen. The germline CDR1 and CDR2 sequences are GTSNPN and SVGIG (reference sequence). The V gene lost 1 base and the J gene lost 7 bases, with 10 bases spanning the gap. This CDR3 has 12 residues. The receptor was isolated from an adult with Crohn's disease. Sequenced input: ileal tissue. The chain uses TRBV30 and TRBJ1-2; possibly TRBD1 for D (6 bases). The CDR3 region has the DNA TGTGCCTGGAGTGAGGTAGGGGGTGGCTACACCTTC. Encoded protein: CAWSEVGGGYTF.